This TCR beta chain emerged from a study of shared clonotypes between healthy human individuals. In its sample, this clone was seen once. Here immunoSEQ multiplex PCR was the method, and the copy in TCRdb shows in-frame clones only, minus some. The sample yields about 180,000 clones, approximately 95% seen once. CDR1 and CDR2 from the germline V gene are MGHDK and SYGVNS. After removal of 8 bases from V and 1 base from J, the junction contained 6 bases not matched to a gene. The CDR3 contains 14 residues. V gene TRBV25-1 combines with J gene TRBJ2-3; TRBD1 matches 7 bases. Sample: naive CD4+ T cells sorted from blood. Indicated subset: CD45RA+ positively selected. The clonotype originates from a woman between 25 and 40 years old in good health. CDR3 region: CASRSDRGTDTQYF. The DNA for the CDR3 is TGTGCCAGCCGTTCTGACAGGGGCACAGATACGCAGTATTTT.